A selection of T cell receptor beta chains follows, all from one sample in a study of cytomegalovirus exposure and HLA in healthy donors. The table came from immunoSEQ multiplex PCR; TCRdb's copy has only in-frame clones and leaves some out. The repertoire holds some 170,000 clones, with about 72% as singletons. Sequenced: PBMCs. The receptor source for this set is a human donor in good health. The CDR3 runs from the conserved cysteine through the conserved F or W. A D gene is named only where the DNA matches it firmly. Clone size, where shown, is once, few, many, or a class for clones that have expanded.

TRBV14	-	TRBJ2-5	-	TGTGCCAGCAGCCAAGTCCCAACCCTCCGGGCCGGGGGTCCAGAGACCCAGTACTTC	CASSQVPTLRAGGPETQYF
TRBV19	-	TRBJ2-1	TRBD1	TGTGCCAGTAGTGCAGGACAGGGGAGGGAGCAGTTCTTC	CASSAGQGREQFF
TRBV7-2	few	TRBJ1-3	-	TGTGCCAGCAGCCCCCAGTCCTCTGGAAACACCATATATTTT	CASSPQSSGNTIYF
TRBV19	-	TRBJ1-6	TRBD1	TGTGCCAGTAGTTCACAGACAGGGGCAGGGTCACCCCTCCACTTT	CASSSQTGAGSPLHF
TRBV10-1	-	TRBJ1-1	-	TGCGCCAGCAGTGAGTCGTGGTACGGACTGATGAACACTGAAGCTTTCTTT	CASSESWYGLMNTEAFF
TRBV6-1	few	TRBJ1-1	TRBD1	TGTGCCAGCAGTGAAAAGGCAGGGGGGAACACTGAAGCTTTCTTT	CASSEKAGGNTEAFF
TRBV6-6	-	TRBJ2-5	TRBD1	TGTGCCAGCAAACAGGGACAGTTAGAGACCCAGTACTTC	CASKQGQLETQYF
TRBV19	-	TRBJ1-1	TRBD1	TGTGCCAGTAGTATAGGGGACAGGAACACTGAAGCTTTCTTT	CASSIGDRNTEAFF
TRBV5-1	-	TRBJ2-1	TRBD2	TGCGCCAGCAGCTTAAGCGGGGGGTACAATGAGCAGTTCTTC	CASSLSGGYNEQFF
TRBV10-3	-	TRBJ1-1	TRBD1	TGTGCCATCGGTGGCGCAGGGGGTCCACTGAACACTGAAGCTTTCTTT	CAIGGAGGPLNTEAFF
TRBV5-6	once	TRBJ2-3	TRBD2	TGTGCCAGCAGCTATTTAGCGGGGGGAACAGATACGCAGTATTTT	CASSYLAGGTDTQYF
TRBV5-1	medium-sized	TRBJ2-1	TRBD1	TGCGCCAGCAGCTCCTCAGGGGGCTACAATGAGCAGTTCTTC	CASSSSGGYNEQFF
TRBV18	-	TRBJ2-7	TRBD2	TGTGCCAGCTCACCGGGACTAGGTGGCTACGAGCAGTACTTC	CASSPGLGGYEQYF
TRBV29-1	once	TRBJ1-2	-	TGCAGCTGCTGGGAGGCTAACTATGGCTACACCTTC	CSCWEANYGYTF
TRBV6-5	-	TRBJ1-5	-	TGTGCCAGCAGTTACTCTCGGAATCAGCCCCAGCATTTT	CASSYSRNQPQHF
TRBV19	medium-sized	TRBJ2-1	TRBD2	TGTGCCAGTAGTCGCGGCGGGGGGGCCTACAATGAGCAGTTCTTC	CASSRGGGAYNEQFF
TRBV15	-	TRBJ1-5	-	TGTGCCACCAGCAGAGCGTTCAGTCTCCAGCATTTT	CATSRAFSLQHF
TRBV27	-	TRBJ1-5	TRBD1	TGTGCCAGCCTCCTCCCGCGGACAGGGCTCAATCAGCCCCAGCATTTT	CASLLPRTGLNQPQHF
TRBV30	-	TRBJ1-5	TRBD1	TGTGCCTGGAGCGCGGATGGACAGGGAAATCAGCCCCAGCATTTT	CAWSADGQGNQPQHF
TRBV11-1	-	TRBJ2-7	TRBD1	TGTGCCAGCAGCCGGGGGTCGGGACAGGGGTCCTCCTACGAGCAGTACTTC	CASSRGSGQGSSYEQYF
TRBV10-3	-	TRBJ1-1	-	TGTGCCATCAGTGAGTCGGTAGGGGGCACTGAAGCTTTCTTT	CAISESVGGTEAFF
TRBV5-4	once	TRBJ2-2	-	TGTGCCAGCAGCTCTGCGAACACCGGGGAGCTGTTTTTT	CASSSANTGELFF
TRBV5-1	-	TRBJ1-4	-	TGCGCCAGCAGTAAGGCCATACAGGGCCCGGGGGAAAAACTGTTTTTT	CASSKAIQGPGEKLFF
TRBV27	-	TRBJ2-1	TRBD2	TGTGCCAGCAGTTTCCAGCGGGGCGAGCAGTTCTTC	CASSFQRGEQFF
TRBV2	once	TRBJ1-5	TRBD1	TGTGCCAGCAGTGAATGGACAGGCGACAATCAGCCCCAGCATTTT	CASSEWTGDNQPQHF
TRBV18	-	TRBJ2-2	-	TGTGCCAGCTCAAGCACAGTCACCGGGGAGCTGTTTTTT	CASSSTVTGELFF
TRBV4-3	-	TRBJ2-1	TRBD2	TGCGCCAGCAGCCACTCTAGCGGGGTGGGGCCGGGGAATGAGCAGTTCTTC	CASSHSSGVGPGNEQFF
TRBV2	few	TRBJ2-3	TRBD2	TGTGCCGGGCGGCCGGGGGGATTCACAGATACGCAGTATTTT	CAGRPGGFTDTQYF
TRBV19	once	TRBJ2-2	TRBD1	TGTGCCAGTAACCGCGGTTGGGCAGGGGGCAACGGGGAGCTGTTTTTT	CASNRGWAGGNGELFF
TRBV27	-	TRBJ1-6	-	TGTGCCAGCAGTCAACCAGGGTATCGTTCACCCCTCCACTTT	CASSQPGYRSPLHF
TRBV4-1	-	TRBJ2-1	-	TGCGCCAGCAGCCAAGAGATCGCGGGTAGCGGAGGCGATGAGCAGTTCTTC	CASSQEIAGSGGDEQFF
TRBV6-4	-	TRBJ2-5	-	TGTGCCAGCAGTGAACAGGGTGGAGAGACCCAGTACTTC	CASSEQGGETQYF
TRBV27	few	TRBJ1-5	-	TGTGCCAGCCGCAGGGGTTGGGGGAATGATCAGCCCCAGCATTTT	CASRRGWGNDQPQHF
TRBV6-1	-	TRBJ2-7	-	TGTGCCAGCACTGTAGGGGAGGAAGGCTACGAGCAGTACTTC	CASTVGEEGYEQYF
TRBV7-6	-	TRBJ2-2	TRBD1	TGTGCCAGCAGCTCCCGGCGGGGACAGGGGTCCGGGGAGCTGTTTTTT	CASSSRRGQGSGELFF
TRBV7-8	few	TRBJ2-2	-	TGTGCCAGCAGCTTAGCCTTTCCCGCGAACACCGGGGAGCTGTTTTTT	CASSLAFPANTGELFF
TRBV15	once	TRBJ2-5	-	TGTGCCACCAGCAGAGATAAAGATTTGGGGAGGACCCAGTACTTC	CATSRDKDLGRTQYF
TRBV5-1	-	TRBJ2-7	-	TGCGCCAGCAGCTCGGAGATCGGGGTCAACGAGCAGTACTTC	CASSSEIGVNEQYF
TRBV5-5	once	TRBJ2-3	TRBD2	TGTGCCAGCACCCTCCGCCCGGGACTAGGTGAAGATACGCAGTATTTT	CASTLRPGLGEDTQYF
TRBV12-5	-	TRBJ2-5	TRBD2	TGTGCTAGTGCCCCCGAAGGGCTAGCGGGGGCGACCCAGTACTTC	CASAPEGLAGATQYF
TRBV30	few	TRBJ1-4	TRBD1	TGTGCCTGGACCGGGACAGGGGGCGAAAAACTGTTTTTT	CAWTGTGGEKLFF
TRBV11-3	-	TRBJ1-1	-	TGTGCCAGCAGCTTAAGCCGGGACACTGAAGCTTTCTTT	CASSLSRDTEAFF
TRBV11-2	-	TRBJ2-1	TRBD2	TGTGCCAGTGCCGGACTAGCGGGGGGGAGATCCTACAATGAGCAGTTCTTC	CASAGLAGGRSYNEQFF
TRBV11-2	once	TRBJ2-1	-	TGTGCCAGCAGCTTAGTCGGGGGCTACAATGAGCAGTTCTTC	CASSLVGGYNEQFF
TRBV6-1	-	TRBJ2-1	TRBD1	TGTGCCAGCAGTGAAGCGGGGGTAGGGAGACAGGGGAAGTTCTTC	CASSEAGVGRQGKFF
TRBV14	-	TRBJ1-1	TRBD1	TGTGCCAGCAGCCAAGATTCCGGGACAGGCCGTGAAGCTTTCTTT	CASSQDSGTGREAFF
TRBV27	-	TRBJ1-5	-	TGTGCCAGCAGTCCCCCGGGGAATCAGCCCCAGCATTTT	CASSPPGNQPQHF
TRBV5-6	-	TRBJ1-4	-	TGTGCCAGCAGCTTGGCGGGTCAGGGAAATGAAAAACTGTTTTTT	CASSLAGQGNEKLFF
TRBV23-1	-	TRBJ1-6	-	TGCGCCGGATACGACAGACTCTATAATTCACCCCTCCACTTT	CAGYDRLYNSPLHF
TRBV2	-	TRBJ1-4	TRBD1	TGTGCCAGCACCGCTCGAACCGGGACAGGATCCGAAAAACTGTTTTTT	CASTARTGTGSEKLFF
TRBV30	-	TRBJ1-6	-	TGTGCCTGGAGTGCAGGGGCCGACTCACCCCTCCACTTT	CAWSAGADSPLHF
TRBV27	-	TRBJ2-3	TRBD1	TGTGCCAGCAGACCCACGGGACAGTTCACAGATACGCAGTATTTT	CASRPTGQFTDTQYF
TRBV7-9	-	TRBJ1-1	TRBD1	TGTGCCAGCAGCTTGGGGACAGGAAACACTGAAGCTTTCTTT	CASSLGTGNTEAFF
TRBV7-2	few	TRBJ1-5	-	TGTGCCAGCAGCCCCCTGGGGGGGCTTAGCAATCAGCCCCAGCATTTT	CASSPLGGLSNQPQHF